This passage covers 22 T cell receptor beta chains from one sample sequenced in a study of blood T cell repertoires in COVID-19. Assay used: immunoSEQ multiplex PCR; TCRdb lists only in-frame clones, some missing. Among a few hundred thousand clones listed, about 89% were seen once. Source material: peripheral blood. All receptors derive from a man aged 25-40 years with acute or convalescent COVID-19.

The chain couples TRBV20-1 to TRBJ2-1, with D unresolved. This CDR3 is built from 11 residues. Germline lookup yields CDR1 DFQATT and CDR2 SNEGSKA (reference sequence). Trimming took off 5 bases at V and 9 bases at J, with 11 bases between the two ends. The CDR3 DNA reads TGCAGTGCTCAACTTCCCGGTGAGCAGTTCTTC. It is translated as CSAQLPGEQFF.

Comments on this clone: The same CDR3 can be traced to other DNA sequences in this sample. V usage is TRBV19 and J usage is TRBJ2-6; D not resolved. The CDR3 extends over 14 amino acids. Germline-derived CDR1 and CDR2 are LNHDA and SQIVND (reference sequence). V gave up 5 bases and J gave up 0 bases, with 5 bases separating them. The CDR3 DNA follows: TGTGCCAGTAGTCCGTTCTCTGGGGCCAACGTCCTGACTTTC. Protein product: CASSPFSGANVLTF.

This chain connects TRBV7-6 to TRBJ1-5, with a tentative D call TRBD1 (5 bases). Trimming pared 5 bases from V and 2 bases from J, leaving 13 bases between. The CDR3 extends over 15 amino acids. CDR1 is SGHVS, CDR2 FNYEAQ, per germline. CDR3 in amino acids: CASSAVGGGNQPQHF. CDR3 bases: TGTGCCAGCAGCGCGGTGGGGGGAGGCAATCAGCCCCAGCATTTT.

The chain combines TRBV5-1 with TRBJ1-6, with D tentatively TRBD1 (5 bases). Germline CDR1 and CDR2: SGHRS and YFSETQ. The CDR3 totals 13 residues. The V and J ends lost 0 bases and 9 bases respectively, with 7 bases between them. In DNA, the CDR3 is TGCGCCAGCAGCTTGGCCGGGGGTTCACCCCTCCACTTT. Its protein is CASSLAGGSPLHF.

The V gene is TRBV5-8, the J gene TRBJ1-1; D might be TRBD1 (5 bases). This CDR3 is 12 amino acids long. V lost 4 bases, J lost 8 bases, and 12 bases lay in between. CDR1 SGHTS and CDR2 YDEGEE come from the germline V gene. The DNA for the CDR3 is TGTGCCAGCAGCCGCGTTAGGGGAGAAGCTTTCTTT. Its translation is CASSRVRGEAFF.

The genes are TRBV3-1 (or the pseudogene TRBV3-2) and TRBJ2-1; the match to TRBD2 covers 12 bases. The CDR3 is 20 amino acids. V lost 3 bases to trimming and J lost 0 bases; unmatched junction nucleotides: 12. Germline CDR1 and CDR2: LGHDT and YNNKEL (reference sequence). The CDR3 DNA reads as TGTGCCAGCAGCCATCCACCAGGACTAGCGGGAAGAAGCTCCTACAATGAGCAGTTCTTC. Residues: CASSHPPGLAGRSSYNEQFF.

The chain joins TRBV7-9 to TRBJ2-5; D is ambiguous. CDR1 SEHNR and CDR2 FQNEAQ come from the germline V gene (reference sequence). The CDR3 runs 13 residues. Trimming left V 4 bases short and J 5 bases short, with 11 bases between. The CDR3 DNA follows: TGTGCCAGCAGCTCTTCTTGGCGGGAGACCCAGTACTTC. This translates into CASSSSWRETQYF.

This clone was found once. This sequence joins TRBV10-1 and TRBJ1-1; TRBD1 agrees at 8 bases. Germline V gene sequence: CDR1 WNHNN, CDR2 SYGVQD (reference sequence). V lost 6 bases to trimming and J lost 1 base; unmatched junction nucleotides: 4. There are 14 residues in the CDR3. The DNA for the CDR3 is TGCGCCAGCAGCCCAGGGGGCCGGAACACTGAAGCTTTCTTT. Its protein is CASSPGGRNTEAFF.

The chain links TRBV5-4 to TRBJ1-2; tentative D call: TRBD1 (5 bases). The CDR3 is made up of 16 amino acids. V lost 4 bases, J lost 1 base, and 17 bases lay in between. The germline V gene encodes CDR1 SGHNT and CDR2 YYREEE (reference sequence). The CDR3 DNA is TGTGCCAGCAGCCTGGACGCCGGACACCTTAACTATGGCTACACCTTC. This codes for CASSLDAGHLNYGYTF.

The chain combines TRBV19 with TRBJ1-2; D possibly corresponds to TRBD1 (6 bases). V was trimmed by 3 bases and J by 7 bases, leaving 12 bases between them. CDR1 and CDR2 (germline): LNHDA, SQIVND (reference sequence). This CDR3 contains 13 residues. The CDR3 DNA reads as TGTGCCAGTAGTATGGGCAGGGGCGGTGGCTACACCTTC. As protein: CASSMGRGGGYTF.

As DNA, the CDR3 is TGTGCCAGCAGCCACGCCCCGACAGAGCGCGATTCACCCCTCCACTTT. It yields the protein CASSHAPTERDSPLHF. The rearrangement uses TRBV5-4 and TRBJ1-6, with D maybe TRBD1 (5 bases). The germline V gene has CDR1 SGHNT and CDR2 YYREEE (reference sequence). The V gene lost 4 bases and the J gene lost 8 bases, with 19 bases spanning the gap. There are 16 residues in the CDR3.

The rearrangement joins TRBV5-4 to TRBJ1-1, with D possibly being TRBD1 (5 bases). This CDR3 spans 15 amino acids. The germline gives CDR1 SGHNT, CDR2 YYREEE (reference sequence). V lost 2 bases and J lost 0, with 11 bases in between. The CDR3 DNA follows: TGTGCCAGCAGCTTTCCCGGAGGGGTGAACACTGAAGCTTTCTTT. It encodes CASSFPGGVNTEAFF.

This chain joins TRBV9 and TRBJ2-7, with TRBD1 identical over 8 bases. This CDR3 has 17 amino acids. The germline V gene encodes CDR1 SGDLS and CDR2 YYNGEE. J was trimmed by 2 bases and V by 4 bases; bases with no gene match: 14. CDR3 sequence: CASSPTPGTGETYEQYF. Here the CDR3 DNA reads TGTGCCAGCAGCCCAACTCCCGGGACAGGTGAGACCTACGAGCAGTACTTC. Complete variable domain (other parts from reference TRBV9 and TRBJ2-7): DSGVTQTPKHLITATGQRVTLRCSPRSGDLSVYWYQQSLDQGLQFLIQYYNGEERAKGNILERFSAQQFPDLHSELNLSSLELGDSALYFCASSPTPGTGETYEQYFGPGTRLTVT.

The gene calls are TRBV11-2 and TRBJ1-4; TRBD1 agrees at 10 bases. Germline CDR1 and CDR2: SGHAT and FQNNGV. The CDR3 has 16 amino acids. V trimming: 5 bases; J trimming: 3 bases; junction bases outside the gene matches: 6. The CDR3 region has the DNA TGTGCCAGCAGCCCCGGGACAGGGGCGGCTAATGAAAAACTGTTTTTT. Its translation: CASSPGTGAANEKLFF. Variable domain in full (rest from reference TRBV11-2 and TRBJ1-4): EAGVAQSPRYKIIEKRQSVAFWCNPISGHATLYWYQQILGQGPKLLIQFQNNGVVDDSQLPKDRFSAERLKGVDSTLKIQPAKLEDSAVYLCASSPGTGAANEKLFFGSGTQLSVL.

This clone occurred a few times. The rearrangement links TRBV11-3 to TRBJ1-6; D is undetermined. CDR3 length: 13 amino acids. The V and J ends lost 2 bases and 7 bases respectively, with 6 bases between them. Germline V lookup: CDR1 SGHNT, CDR2 YENEEA. In nucleotides, the CDR3 is TGTGCCAGCAGCTTATCCCGGAATTCACCCCTCCACTTT. Protein sequence: CASSLSRNSPLHF.

This chain uses TRBV7-9 with TRBJ2-5, with 8 bases matching TRBD2. V was pared by 11 bases and J by 2 bases, with 7 bases of the junction left unmatched. The CDR3 covers 13 residues. The germline V gene has CDR1 SEHNR and CDR2 FQNEAQ (reference sequence). The CDR3 spells CARHSGTQETQYF. In DNA form, the CDR3 reads TGTGCCCGCCATAGCGGGACGCAAGAGACCCAGTACTTC.

The chain combines TRBV2 with TRBJ1-5, with D unresolved. This CDR3 contains 14 residues. V dropped 5 bases and J dropped 5 bases, with 13 bases sitting between them. Germline assignment: CDR1 SNHLY and CDR2 FYNNEI. This chain's CDR3 is CASSIITGDQPQHF. CDR3 DNA sequence: TGTGCCAGCAGTATTATAACCGGGGATCAGCCCCAGCATTTT.

The V call is TRBV24-1, the J call TRBJ1-2; D not resolved. Germline loops: CDR1 KGHDR, CDR2 SFDVKD. The CDR3 sequence is 15 residues long. Trimming removed 4 bases at V and 2 bases at J, with 13 bases between. This CDR3 is CATSDPRWLNYGYTF. CDR3 DNA: TGTGCCACCAGTGACCCTAGATGGTTGAACTATGGCTACACCTTC.

The V and J genes are TRBV4-1 and TRBJ2-5, with D tentatively TRBD2 (5 bases). This CDR3 region has 17 residues. The germline gives CDR1 MGHRA, CDR2 YSYEKL. V lost 1 base and J lost 4, with 19 bases in between. The CDR3 DNA reads as TGCGCCAGCAGCCAAGCTCCCGCGGAGGCATCCATAGAGACCCAGTACTTC. Amino acid sequence: CASSQAPAEASIETQYF.

This clone has a single count. The V call is TRBV5-4, the J call TRBJ2-4; D might be TRBD2 (6 bases). CDR3 length: 17 residues. Trimming cost V 4 bases and J 6 bases, with 23 bases left between them. From germline, CDR1 is SGHNT and CDR2 YYREEE (reference sequence). The CDR3, as DNA: TGTGCCAGCAGCCCGAGGGTATCTGGCGGGGTCGGAAACATTCAGTACTTC. Amino acids: CASSPRVSGGVGNIQYF. Based on the CDR3 plus reference TRBV5-4 and TRBJ2-4, the full variable domain is ETGVTQSPTHLIKTRGQQVTLRCSSQSGHNTVSWYQQALGQGPQFIFQYYREEENGRGNFPPRFSGLQFPNYSSELNVNALELDDSALYLCASSPRVSGGVGNIQYFGAGTRLSVL.

This chain joins TRBV3-1 (or the pseudogene TRBV3-2) and TRBJ1-2; TRBD1 might be the D (6 bases). This CDR3 spans 16 amino acids. Germline values: CDR1 LGHDT, CDR2 YNNKEL (reference sequence). The V gene lost 1 base and the J gene lost 0 bases, with 12 bases spanning the gap. DNA for the CDR3: TGTGCCAGCAGCCAAGCCGGACAGCTCCCTAACTATGGCTACACCTTC. This sequence encodes CASSQAGQLPNYGYTF.

The chain is built from TRBV2 and TRBJ1-2; 8 bases fit TRBD1. Germline CDR1 reads SNHLY; CDR2 reads FYNNEI. The CDR3 loop spans 11 amino acids. The trim removed 9 bases at V and 4 bases at J, leaving 1 base unmatched. This CDR3 reads CARTGGYGYTF. In DNA, the CDR3 is TGTGCCAGAACAGGGGGCTATGGCTACACCTTC.